A selection of T cell receptor beta chains follows, all from one sample in a study of graft-versus-host responses after intestinal transplantation. Sequencing was performed with immunoSEQ multiplex PCR; in TCRdb, only in-frame clones are kept and a portion is missing. The table includes roughly 90,000 clones, approximately 90% detected once. These receptors have no identified antigens. The input for sequencing was unstimulated CD4+ T cells sorted from spleen or lymph node cells, taken before transplant. These receptors all stem from a human donor who was the organ donor for an intestinal transplant. Both conserved end residues are part of each CDR3. The order of the fields is CDR3 length, D gene, clone size, J gene, V gene, CDR3 protein, CDR3 DNA. D genes are given only for firm matches. The size of a clone is reported for some rows only, either as once, few or many, or as a class for expanded clones.

len: 12; d_gene: NA; abundance: NA; j_gene: TRBJ2-5; v_gene: TRBV5-1; CDR3aa: CASSFEQETQYF; CDR3nt: TGCGCCAGCAGCTTTGAGCAAGAGACCCAGTACTTC
len: 13; d_gene: NA; abundance: NA; j_gene: TRBJ1-6; v_gene: TRBV29-1; CDR3aa: CSQIREGGSPLHF; CDR3nt: TGCAGCCAAATACGGGAGGGCGGGTCACCCCTCCACTTT
len: 16; d_gene: NA; abundance: NA; j_gene: TRBJ2-7; v_gene: TRBV7-2; CDR3aa: CASSLVGGTSAYEQYF; CDR3nt: TGTGCCAGCAGCTTAGTGGGGGGAACGTCGGCGTACGAGCAGTACTTC
len: 16; d_gene: NA; abundance: NA; j_gene: TRBJ2-2; v_gene: TRBV6-6; CDR3aa: CASSYSPGKNTGELFF; CDR3nt: TGTGCCAGCAGTTACTCGCCAGGGAAGAACACCGGGGAGCTGTTTTTT
len: 15; d_gene: NA; abundance: NA; j_gene: TRBJ2-1; v_gene: TRBV11-2; CDR3aa: CASSQQGNSYNEQFF; CDR3nt: TGTGCCAGCAGCCAACAGGGAAACTCCTACAATGAGCAGTTCTTC
len: 16; d_gene: TRBD1; abundance: NA; j_gene: TRBJ2-7; v_gene: TRBV9; CDR3aa: CASSYPGTASTYEQYF; CDR3nt: TGTGCCAGCAGCTACCCCGGGACAGCCTCAACTTACGAGCAGTACTTC
len: 12; d_gene: NA; abundance: NA; j_gene: TRBJ2-5; v_gene: TRBV30; CDR3aa: CAWSRRRETQYF; CDR3nt: TGTGCCTGGAGTCGCCGCCGGGAGACCCAGTACTTC
len: 14; d_gene: NA; abundance: NA; j_gene: TRBJ1-1; v_gene: TRBV6-6; CDR3aa: CASSYAGGNTEAFF; CDR3nt: TGTGCCAGCAGTTACGCCGGGGGAAACACTGAAGCTTTCTTT
len: 15; d_gene: NA; abundance: NA; j_gene: TRBJ1-1; v_gene: TRBV6-7; CDR3aa: CASSYSIDGSAEAFF; CDR3nt: TGTGCCAGCAGTTACTCGATTGACGGGAGCGCTGAAGCTTTCTTT
len: 12; d_gene: NA; abundance: few; j_gene: TRBJ1-4; v_gene: TRBV30; CDR3aa: CAWSPQNQKLFF; CDR3nt: TGTGCCTGGAGCCCCCAGAATCAAAAACTGTTTTTT
len: 15; d_gene: TRBD1; abundance: NA; j_gene: TRBJ1-4; v_gene: TRBV25-1; CDR3aa: CASSESGTGLVKLFF; CDR3nt: TGTGCCAGCAGTGAGTCAGGGACAGGCCTGGTAAAACTGTTTTTT
len: 14; d_gene: NA; abundance: NA; j_gene: TRBJ2-1; v_gene: TRBV5-1; CDR3aa: CASSSAGPWVEQFF; CDR3nt: TGCGCCAGCAGCTCGGCTGGGCCCTGGGTCGAGCAGTTCTTC
len: 13; d_gene: NA; abundance: NA; j_gene: TRBJ1-5; v_gene: TRBV6-6; CDR3aa: CASRPDRNQPQHF; CDR3nt: TGTGCCAGCAGACCTGACAGAAATCAGCCCCAGCATTTT
len: 17; d_gene: NA; abundance: NA; j_gene: TRBJ2-3; v_gene: TRBV5-6; CDR3aa: CASSFAEARIKTDTQYF; CDR3nt: TGTGCCAGCAGCTTTGCGGAGGCAAGAATTAAGACAGATACGCAGTATTTT
len: 16; d_gene: TRBD2; abundance: NA; j_gene: TRBJ2-1; v_gene: TRBV18; CDR3aa: CASSPHSLAAYNEQFF; CDR3nt: TGTGCCAGCTCACCACACTCACTAGCGGCCTACAATGAGCAGTTCTTC
len: 13; d_gene: NA; abundance: NA; j_gene: TRBJ2-7; v_gene: TRBV6-5; CDR3aa: CASSYSQTYEQYF; CDR3nt: TGTGCCAGCAGTTACTCACAAACCTACGAGCAGTACTTC
len: 13; d_gene: NA; abundance: NA; j_gene: TRBJ2-7; v_gene: TRBV10-3; CDR3aa: CAITEVGFRKQYF; CDR3nt: TGTGCCATCACCGAGGTCGGGTTTAGAAAGCAGTACTTC
len: 14; d_gene: TRBD1; abundance: NA; j_gene: TRBJ2-7; v_gene: TRBV10-3; CDR3aa: CAISRDRATYEQYF; CDR3nt: TGTGCCATCAGTCGGGACAGGGCTACCTACGAGCAGTACTTC
len: 14; d_gene: NA; abundance: few; j_gene: TRBJ1-2; v_gene: TRBV10-3; CDR3aa: CAISQGPSDDGYTF; CDR3nt: TGTGCCATCAGCCAGGGTCCCTCCGATGATGGCTACACCTTC
len: 16; d_gene: NA; abundance: once; j_gene: TRBJ2-2; v_gene: TRBV15; CDR3aa: CATSRDQEGLTGELFF; CDR3nt: TGTGCCACCAGCAGAGATCAGGAGGGTTTGACCGGGGAGCTGTTTTTT
len: 15; d_gene: TRBD1; abundance: once; j_gene: TRBJ2-1; v_gene: TRBV2; CDR3aa: CASSIGQETYNEQFF; CDR3nt: TGTGCCAGCAGCATCGGACAGGAGACCTACAATGAGCAGTTCTTC
len: 13; d_gene: NA; abundance: once; j_gene: TRBJ2-1; v_gene: TRBV6-6; CDR3aa: CASSSVGTNEQFF; CDR3nt: TGTGCCAGTTCTAGCGTGGGGACCAATGAGCAGTTCTTC
len: 14; d_gene: NA; abundance: NA; j_gene: TRBJ2-5; v_gene: TRBV5-8; CDR3aa: CASSVQPSQETQYF; CDR3nt: TGTGCCAGCAGCGTTCAACCTAGCCAAGAGACCCAGTACTTC
len: 16; d_gene: NA; abundance: NA; j_gene: TRBJ2-5; v_gene: TRBV5-1; CDR3aa: CASSPTGLERQETQYF; CDR3nt: TGCGCCAGCAGCCCTACGGGACTGGAGAGACAAGAGACCCAGTACTTC
len: 13; d_gene: NA; abundance: once; j_gene: TRBJ2-3; v_gene: TRBV18; CDR3aa: CASSPSQRNTQYF; CDR3nt: TGTGCCAGCTCACCGTCCCAGCGGAATACGCAGTATTTT
len: 15; d_gene: TRBD2; abundance: once; j_gene: TRBJ2-7; v_gene: TRBV6-5; CDR3aa: CASKRLADGRYEQYF; CDR3nt: TGTGCCAGCAAACGACTAGCGGATGGGAGATACGAGCAGTACTTC